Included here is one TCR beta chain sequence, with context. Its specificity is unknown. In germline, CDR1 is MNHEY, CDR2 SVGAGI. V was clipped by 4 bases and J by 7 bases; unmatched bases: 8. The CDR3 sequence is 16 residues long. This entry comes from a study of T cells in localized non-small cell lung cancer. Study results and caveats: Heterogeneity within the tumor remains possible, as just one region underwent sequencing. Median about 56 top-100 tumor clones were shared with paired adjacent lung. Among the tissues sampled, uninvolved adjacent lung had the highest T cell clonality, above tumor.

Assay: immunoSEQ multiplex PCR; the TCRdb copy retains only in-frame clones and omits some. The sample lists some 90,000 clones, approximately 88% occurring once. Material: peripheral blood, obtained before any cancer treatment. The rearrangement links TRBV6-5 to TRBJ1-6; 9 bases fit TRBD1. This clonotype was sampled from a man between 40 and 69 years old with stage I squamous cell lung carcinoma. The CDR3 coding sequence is TGTGCCAGCAGTTTACTGAGCGGGACAGGGAATTCACCCCTCCACTTT. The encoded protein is CASSLLSGTGNSPLHF.